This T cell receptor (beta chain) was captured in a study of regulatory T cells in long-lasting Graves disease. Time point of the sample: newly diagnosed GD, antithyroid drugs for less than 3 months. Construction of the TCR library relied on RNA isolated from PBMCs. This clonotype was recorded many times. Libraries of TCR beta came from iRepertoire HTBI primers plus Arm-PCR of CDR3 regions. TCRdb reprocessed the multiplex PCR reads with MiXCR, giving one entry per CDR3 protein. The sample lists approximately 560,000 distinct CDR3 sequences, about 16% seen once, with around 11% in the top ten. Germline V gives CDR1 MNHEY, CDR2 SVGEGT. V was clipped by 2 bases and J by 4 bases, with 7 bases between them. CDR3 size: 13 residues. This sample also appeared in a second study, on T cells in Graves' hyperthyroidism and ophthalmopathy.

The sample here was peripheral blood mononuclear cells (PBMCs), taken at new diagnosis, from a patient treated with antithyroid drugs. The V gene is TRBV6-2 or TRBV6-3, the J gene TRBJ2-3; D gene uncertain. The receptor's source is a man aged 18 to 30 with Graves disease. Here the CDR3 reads CASSYASSDTQYF. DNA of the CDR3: TGTGCCAGCAGTTACGCTAGTTCAGATACGCAGTATTTT.